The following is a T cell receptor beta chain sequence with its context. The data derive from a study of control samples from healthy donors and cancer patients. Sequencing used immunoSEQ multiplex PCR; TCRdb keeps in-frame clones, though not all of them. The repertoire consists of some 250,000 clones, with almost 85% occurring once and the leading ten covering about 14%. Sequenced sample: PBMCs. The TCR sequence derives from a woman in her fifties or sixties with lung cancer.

The CDR3 coding sequence is TGCAGCGTTGAAACTCTCTGGACTAGCCTATACAATGAGCAGTTCTTC. This gives the protein CSVETLWTSLYNEQFF. V usage is TRBV29-1 and J usage is TRBJ2-1, with TRBD2 identical over 8 bases. This CDR3 spans 16 amino acids. Germline-derived CDR1 and CDR2 are SQVTM and ANQGSEA. V lost 2 bases, J lost 4 bases, and 10 bases stayed unmatched.